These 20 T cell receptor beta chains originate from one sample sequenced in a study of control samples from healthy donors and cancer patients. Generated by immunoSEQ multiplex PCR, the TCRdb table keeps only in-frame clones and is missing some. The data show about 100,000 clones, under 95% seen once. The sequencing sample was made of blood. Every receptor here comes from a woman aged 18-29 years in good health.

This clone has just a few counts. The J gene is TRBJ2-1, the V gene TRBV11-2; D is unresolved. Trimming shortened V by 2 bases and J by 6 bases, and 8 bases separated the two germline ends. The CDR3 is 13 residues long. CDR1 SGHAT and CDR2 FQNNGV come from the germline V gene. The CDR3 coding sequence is TGTGCCAGCAGCTTAAACGCTCTCAATGAGCAGTTCTTC. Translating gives CASSLNALNEQFF.

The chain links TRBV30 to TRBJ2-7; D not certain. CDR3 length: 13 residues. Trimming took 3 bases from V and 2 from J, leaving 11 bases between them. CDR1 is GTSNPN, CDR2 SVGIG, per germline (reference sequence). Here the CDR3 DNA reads TGTGCCTGGAGAAGACCTGTCACCTACGAGCAGTACTTC. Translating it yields CAWRRPVTYEQYF.

The CDR3 nucleotides are TGTGCCAGCAGCTTAAGACCTCGGACTAGCGAAACCGGGGAGCTGTTTTTT. Translation gives CASSLRPRTSETGELFF. The chain recombines TRBV11-2 with TRBJ2-2, with 9 bases identical to TRBD2. J gave up 5 bases and V 2 bases, and 9 bases lay outside the gene matches. Germline V CDR1 and CDR2: SGHAT, FQNNGV. This CDR3 spans 17 amino acids.

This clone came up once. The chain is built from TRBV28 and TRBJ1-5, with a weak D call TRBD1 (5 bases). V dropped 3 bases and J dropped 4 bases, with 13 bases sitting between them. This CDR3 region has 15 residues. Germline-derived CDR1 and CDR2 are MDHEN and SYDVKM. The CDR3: CASSFLRGPNQPQHF. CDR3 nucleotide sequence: TGTGCCAGCAGTTTTCTTAGGGGTCCGAATCAGCCCCAGCATTTT.

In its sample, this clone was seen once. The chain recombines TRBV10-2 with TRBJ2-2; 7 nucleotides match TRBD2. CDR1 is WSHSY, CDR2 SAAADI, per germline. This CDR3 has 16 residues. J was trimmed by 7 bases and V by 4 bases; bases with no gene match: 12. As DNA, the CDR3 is TGCGCCAGCAGTGGTTCGGAACTAGCGAGAGTCGGGGAGCTGTTTTTT. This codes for CASSGSELARVGELFF.

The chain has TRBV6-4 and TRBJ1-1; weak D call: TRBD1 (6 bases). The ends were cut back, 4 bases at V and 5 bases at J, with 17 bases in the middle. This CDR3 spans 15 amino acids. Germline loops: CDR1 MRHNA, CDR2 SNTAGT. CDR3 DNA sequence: TGTGCCAGCAGTGCCGGCCTGGGAGGGGGAACTGAAGCTTTCTTT. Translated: CASSAGLGGGTEAFF.

For the CDR3, the DNA is TGTGCCAGCAGCCCACGAAGTTCTGGAAACACCATATATTTT. This gives the protein CASSPRSSGNTIYF. This chain links TRBV3-1 (or the pseudogene TRBV3-2) with TRBJ1-3; no firm D call. The germline V gene has CDR1 LGHDT and CDR2 YNNKEL (reference sequence). This CDR3 contains 14 residues. The V end lost 4 bases, the J end lost 1 base, and 8 bases lay between the germline ends.

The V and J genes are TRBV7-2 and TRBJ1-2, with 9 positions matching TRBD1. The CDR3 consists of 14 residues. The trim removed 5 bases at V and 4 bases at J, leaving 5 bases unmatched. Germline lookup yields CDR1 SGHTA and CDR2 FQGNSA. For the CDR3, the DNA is TGTGCCAGCAGCACACAGGGGGCCGGCTATGGCTACACCTTC. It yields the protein CASSTQGAGYGYTF.

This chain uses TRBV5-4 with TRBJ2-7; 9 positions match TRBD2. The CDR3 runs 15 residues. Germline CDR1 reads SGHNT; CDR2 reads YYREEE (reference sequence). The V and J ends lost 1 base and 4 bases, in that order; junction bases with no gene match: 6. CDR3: CASSLLGSGSYEQYF. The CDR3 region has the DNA TGTGCCAGCAGCTTGCTAGGTAGCGGGAGTTACGAGCAGTACTTC.

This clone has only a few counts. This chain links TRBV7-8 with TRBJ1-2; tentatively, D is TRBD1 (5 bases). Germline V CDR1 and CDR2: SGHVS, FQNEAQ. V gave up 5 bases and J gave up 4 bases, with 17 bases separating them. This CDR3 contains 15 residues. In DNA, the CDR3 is TGTGCCAGCAGCCCTATTTCTCAGGGAGGCTATGGCTACACCTTC. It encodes CASSPISQGGYGYTF.

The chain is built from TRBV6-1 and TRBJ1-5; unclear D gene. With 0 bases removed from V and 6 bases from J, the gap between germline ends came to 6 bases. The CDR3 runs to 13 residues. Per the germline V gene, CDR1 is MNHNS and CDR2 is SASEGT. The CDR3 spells CASSEAPSQPQHF. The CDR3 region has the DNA TGTGCCAGCAGTGAAGCACCAAGTCAGCCCCAGCATTTT.

The DNA for the CDR3 is TGTGCCAGCAGTTTATTTTTGAGTAGCACAGATACGCAGTATTTT. Its translation is CASSLFLSSTDTQYF. J is TRBJ2-3 and V is TRBV27; no definite D call. Germline loops: CDR1 MNHEY, CDR2 SMNVEV (reference sequence). The CDR3 spans 15 residues. Trimming stripped 1 base from V and 0 bases from J, with 8 bases between.

The CDR3 region is CATSDLRGGSSYNEQFF. In nucleotides, the CDR3 is TGTGCCACCAGTGATTTGCGGGGGGGGAGCTCCTACAATGAGCAGTTCTTC. The chain is built from TRBV24-1 and TRBJ2-1, with 8 bases identical to TRBD2. The CDR3 sequence is 17 residues long. The germline gives CDR1 KGHDR, CDR2 SFDVKD. Germline trimming cut 0 bases from V and 0 bases from J; bases unmatched to any gene: 3.

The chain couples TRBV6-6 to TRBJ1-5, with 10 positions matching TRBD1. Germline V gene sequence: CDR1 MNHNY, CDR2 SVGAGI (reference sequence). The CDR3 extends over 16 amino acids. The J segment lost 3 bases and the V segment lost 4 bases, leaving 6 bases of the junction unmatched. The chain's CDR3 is CASSSRDRGVNQPQHF. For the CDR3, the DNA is TGTGCCAGCAGTTCCCGGGACAGGGGAGTCAATCAGCCCCAGCATTTT.

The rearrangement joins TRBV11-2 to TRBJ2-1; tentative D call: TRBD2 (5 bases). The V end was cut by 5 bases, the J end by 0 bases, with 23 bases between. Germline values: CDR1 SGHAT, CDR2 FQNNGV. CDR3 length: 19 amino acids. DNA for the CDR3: TGTGCCAGCAGCCCCATAATCAGATTGTCGGGGAACTCCTACAATGAGCAGTTCTTC. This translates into CASSPIIRLSGNSYNEQFF.

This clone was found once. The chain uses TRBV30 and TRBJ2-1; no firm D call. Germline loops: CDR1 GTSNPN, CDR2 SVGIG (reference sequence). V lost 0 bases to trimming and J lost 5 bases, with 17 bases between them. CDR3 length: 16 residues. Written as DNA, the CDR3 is TGTGCCTGGAGTGTAGAAGACGTGGGGATAAACAATGAGCAGTTCTTC. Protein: CAWSVEDVGINNEQFF. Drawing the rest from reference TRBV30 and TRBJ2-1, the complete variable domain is SQTIHQWPATLVQPVGSPLSLECTVEGTSNPNLYWYRQAAGRGLQLLFYSVGIGQISSEVPQNLSASRPQDRQFILSSKKLLLSDSGFYLCAWSVEDVGINNEQFFGPGTRLTVL.

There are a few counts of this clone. The CDR3 sequence is CASSDRSYNEQFF. For the CDR3, the DNA is TGTGCCAGCAGTGACCGTTCCTACAATGAGCAGTTCTTC. The rearrangement links TRBV6-4 to TRBJ2-1; unclear D gene. Germline CDR1 reads MRHNA; CDR2 reads SNTAGT. This CDR3 is built from 13 residues. V lost 2 bases to trimming and J lost 1 base, with 3 bases between them.

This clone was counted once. CDR3 sequence reads: CASTSGGGETQYF. CDR3 DNA: TGTGCCAGCACATCCGGGGGCGGGGAGACCCAGTACTTC. V is TRBV6-5 and J is TRBJ2-5; D may correspond to TRBD1 or TRBD2 (6 bases each). CDR3 size: 13 residues. The germline V gene encodes CDR1 MNHEY and CDR2 SVGAGI. V dropped 7 bases and J dropped 5 bases, with 14 bases sitting between them.

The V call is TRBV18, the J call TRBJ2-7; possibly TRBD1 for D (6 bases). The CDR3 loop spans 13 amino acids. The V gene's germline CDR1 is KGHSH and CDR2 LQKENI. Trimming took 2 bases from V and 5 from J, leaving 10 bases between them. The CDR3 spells CASSPFPGDEQYF. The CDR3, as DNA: TGTGCCAGCTCACCATTCCCAGGGGACGAGCAGTACTTC.

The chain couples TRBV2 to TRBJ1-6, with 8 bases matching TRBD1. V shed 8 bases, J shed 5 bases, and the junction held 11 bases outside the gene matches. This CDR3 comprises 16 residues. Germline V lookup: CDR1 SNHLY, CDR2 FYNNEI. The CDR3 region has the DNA TGTGCCAGCCGGTCGGGTCGACAGGGGAATAATTCACCCCTCCACTTT. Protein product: CASRSGRQGNNSPLHF.